This TCR beta chain is from a study of control samples from healthy donors and cancer patients (dated by TCRdb to 2018 to 2020). Library generation was performed with the immunoSEQ multiplex PCR assay. TCRdb provides this immuneACCESS table in a form limited to in-frame rearrangements. Some clones are lacking; in checked studies, under half of them reflect an unresolved V gene, and why the rest are absent is not known. The sample contains approximately 150,000 clones, almost 90% of them found a single time. Under 2% of the sample is in the top ten clones. Comment on this clone: What antigen it recognizes has not been identified. No base qualities exist here, and no much larger clone lies one base off it.

The germline V and J ends show losses of 3 bases and 3 bases respectively, and no gene match explains 9 bases of the junction. CDR1 and CDR2 (SGDLS, YYNGEE) derive from the germline V gene. Its CDR3 holds 16 amino acids, cysteine through phenylalanine. This entry keeps only the CDR3 DNA: 48 bases, framed from base 1. The rearrangement joined TRBV9 to TRBJ1-1; TRBD1 lines up with 9 middle nucleotides. The sequence was obtained from a man in his late teens or twenties in good health. Material for sequencing was blood. The sequenced DNA is TGTGCCAGCAGCGAAAATCCCGGACAGGGGTACACTGAAGCTTTCTTT. It codes for CASSENPGQGYTEAFF.